This T cell receptor (beta chain) was identified in a study of blood T cell repertoires in COVID-19. Background on the study: Collection of acute and convalescent COVID-19 samples took place in the United States, Italy and Spain. Nucleic acid was either cDNA or gDNA, and it came from T cells, B-cell-depleted T cells, or PBMCs.

As originally analysed: Amplification of reference gene primers provided the estimated nucleated cell counts. Data came from immunoSEQ multiplex PCR; TCRdb stores just in-frame clones and leaves some out. V, J and clone size reflect that table, while D and trimming were determined from the DNA. This sample has fewer than 350,000 clones, with about nine tenths found just once. Individuals aged about 18 to 89 years were recruited from 24 US areas. Germline CDR1 SGHKS, CDR2 YYEKEE (reference sequence). J was trimmed by 4 bases and V by 5 bases; bases with no gene match: 11. CDR3 length: 16 residues. Specimen: PBMCs or T cells enriched from blood (not recorded which). The clonotype comes from a woman aged 40 to 50 with acute COVID-19. V and J are TRBV5-5 and TRBJ2-7, with TRBD2 matching over 11 bases. The CDR3 here is CASSSTLLAGDYEQYF. The CDR3 DNA sequence: TGTGCCAGCAGTTCTACCCTACTAGCGGGAGATTACGAGCAGTACTTC. Full variable domain (rest looked up from reference TRBV5-5 and TRBJ2-7): DAGVTQSPTHLIKTRGQQVTLRCSPISGHKSVSWYQQVLGQGPQFIFQYYEKEERGRGNFPDRFSARQFPNYSSELNVNALLLGDSALYLCASSSTLLAGDYEQYFGPGTRLTVT.